One sample yielded the 6 T cell receptor beta chains listed below, sequenced in a study of blood T cell repertoires in COVID-19. Sequencing was performed with immunoSEQ multiplex PCR; in TCRdb, only in-frame clones are kept and a portion is missing. The sample yields around 70,000 clones, 65% to 90% seen once. The sample consisted of peripheral blood. These receptors came from a man aged 60 to 75 with acute or convalescent COVID-19.

The chain employs TRBV7-9 and TRBJ1-1, with 9 bases that match TRBD1. The CDR3 runs to 17 residues. Germline assignment: CDR1 SEHNR and CDR2 FQNEAQ (reference sequence). The V and J ends lost 1 base and 4 bases, in that order; junction bases with no gene match: 10. The CDR3 loop is CASSLVPRDRASTEAFF. In DNA, the CDR3 is TGTGCCAGCAGCTTAGTGCCCCGGGACAGGGCTAGCACTGAAGCTTTCTTT.

V is TRBV7-8 and J is TRBJ2-1, with 9 bases lining up with TRBD1. Germline lookup yields CDR1 SGHVS and CDR2 FQNEAQ. J lost 5 bases, V lost 5 bases, and 10 bases had no gene match. This CDR3 spans 16 amino acids. Here the CDR3 reads CASSRSGTGRHNEQFF. For the CDR3, the DNA is TGTGCCAGCAGCAGATCCGGGACAGGGAGGCACAATGAGCAGTTCTTC.

The chain couples TRBV28 to TRBJ2-3; 8 nucleotides line up with TRBD1. Germline assignment: CDR1 MDHEN and CDR2 SYDVKM. V lost 2 bases to trimming and J lost 3 bases; unmatched junction nucleotides: 16. This CDR3 is 19 amino acids long. CDR3 in DNA: TGTGCCAGCAGTTTAAGAGGATTCGGCAGGGGGCGCGAGACAGATACGCAGTATTTT. It translates to CASSLRGFGRGRETDTQYF.

The chain carries TRBV10-2 and TRBJ2-1, with 9 bases aligning to TRBD1. Trimming cost V 5 bases and J 2 bases; bases outside gene matches: 4. The CDR3 is 15 amino acids. CDR1 and CDR2 (germline): WSHSY, SAAADI. CDR3 nucleotide sequence: TGCGCCAGCAGTAAACAGGGGGCCACCTACAATGAGCAGTTCTTC. This codes for CASSKQGATYNEQFF.

The gene calls are TRBV5-5 and TRBJ1-3; D may be TRBD1 (5 bases). The CDR3 is 16 amino acids. In germline, CDR1 is SGHKS, CDR2 YYEKEE (reference sequence). Trimming cost V 0 bases and J 2 bases, with 12 bases left between them. The chain's CDR3 is CASSLARAGTGNTIYF. Written as DNA, the CDR3 is TGTGCCAGCAGCTTGGCCAGGGCAGGGACTGGAAACACCATATATTTT.

This clone was counted only a few times. The rearrangement links TRBV9 to TRBJ1-3, with D possibly matching TRBD1 (5 bases). Per germline, CDR1 SGDLS and CDR2 YYNGEE. This CDR3 is built from 15 residues. Trimming took 3 bases from V and 4 from J, leaving 14 bases between them. In nucleotides, the CDR3 is TGTGCCAGCAGCGAGGGGCCGGGAGACGGAAACACCATATATTTT. Translation gives CASSEGPGDGNTIYF.